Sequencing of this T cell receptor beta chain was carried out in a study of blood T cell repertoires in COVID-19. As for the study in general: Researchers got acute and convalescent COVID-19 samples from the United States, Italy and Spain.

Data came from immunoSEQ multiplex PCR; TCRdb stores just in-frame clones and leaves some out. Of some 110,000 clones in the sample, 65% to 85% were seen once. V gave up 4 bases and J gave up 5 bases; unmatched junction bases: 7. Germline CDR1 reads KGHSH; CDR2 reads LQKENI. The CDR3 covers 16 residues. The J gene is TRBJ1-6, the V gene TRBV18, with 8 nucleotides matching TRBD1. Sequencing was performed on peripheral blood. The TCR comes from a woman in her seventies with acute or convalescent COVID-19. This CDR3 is CASSRSSDRDNSPLHF. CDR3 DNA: TGTGCCAGCTCACGGAGTTCGGACAGGGATAATTCACCCCTCCACTTT.